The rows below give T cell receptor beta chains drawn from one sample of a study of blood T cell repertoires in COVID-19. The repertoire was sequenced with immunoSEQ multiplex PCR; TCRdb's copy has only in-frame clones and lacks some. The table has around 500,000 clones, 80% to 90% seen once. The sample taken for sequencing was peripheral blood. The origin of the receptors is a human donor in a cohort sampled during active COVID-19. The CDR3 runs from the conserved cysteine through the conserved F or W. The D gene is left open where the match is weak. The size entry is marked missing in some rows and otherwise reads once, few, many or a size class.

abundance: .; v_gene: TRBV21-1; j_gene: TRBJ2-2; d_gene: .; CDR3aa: CASSPRQGRGTGELFF; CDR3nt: TGTGCCAGCAGCCCCCGCCAGGGGAGGGGAACCGGGGAGCTGTTTTTT
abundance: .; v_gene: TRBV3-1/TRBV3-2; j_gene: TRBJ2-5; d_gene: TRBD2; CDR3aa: CASSQETSGTVGTQYF; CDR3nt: TGTGCCAGCAGCCAAGAAACTAGCGGGACCGTTGGGACCCAGTACTTC
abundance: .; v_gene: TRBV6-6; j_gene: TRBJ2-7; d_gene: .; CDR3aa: CASSPIDGEREQYF; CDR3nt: TGTGCCAGCAGCCCAATTGACGGGGAGAGGGAGCAGTACTTC
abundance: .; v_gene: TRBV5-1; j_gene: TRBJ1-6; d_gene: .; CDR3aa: CASSASTGRDNSPLHF; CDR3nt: TGCGCCAGCAGCGCCTCGACAGGCAGAGATAATTCACCCCTCCACTTT
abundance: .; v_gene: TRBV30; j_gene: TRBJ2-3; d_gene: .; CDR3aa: CAWSVPGGFTDTQYF; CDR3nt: TGTGCCTGGAGTGTACCCGGGGGTTTCACAGATACGCAGTATTTT
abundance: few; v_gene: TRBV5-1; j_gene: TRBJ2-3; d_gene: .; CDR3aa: CASSWRQSPEDTQYF; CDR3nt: TGCGCCAGCAGCTGGCGGCAGTCGCCGGAGGATACGCAGTATTTT
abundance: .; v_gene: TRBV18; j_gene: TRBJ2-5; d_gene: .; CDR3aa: CASTTMSGWETQYF; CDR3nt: TGTGCCAGCACAACCATGTCGGGGTGGGAGACCCAGTACTTC
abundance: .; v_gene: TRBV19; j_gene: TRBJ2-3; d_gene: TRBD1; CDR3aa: CASSLKTGGADTQYF; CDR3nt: TGTGCCAGTAGTCTCAAGACAGGGGGCGCAGATACGCAGTATTTT
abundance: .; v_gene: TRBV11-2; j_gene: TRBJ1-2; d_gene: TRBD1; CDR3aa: CASSLDLGTGTDYTF; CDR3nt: TGTGCCAGCAGCTTAGATCTAGGGACAGGGACGGACTACACCTTC
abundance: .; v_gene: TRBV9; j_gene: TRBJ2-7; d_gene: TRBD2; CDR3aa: CANPPGTSGRALSYEQYF; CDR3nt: TGTGCCAACCCCCCCGGGACTAGCGGGAGGGCCCTCTCCTACGAGCAGTACTTC
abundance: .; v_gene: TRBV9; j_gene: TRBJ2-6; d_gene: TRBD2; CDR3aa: CASSVVAGGLGANVLTF; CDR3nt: TGTGCCAGCAGCGTGGTAGCGGGAGGGCTTGGGGCCAACGTCCTGACTTTC